This T cell receptor (beta chain) was observed in a study of cytomegalovirus exposure and HLA in healthy donors. Study results and limitations: As was reported, the classifier diagnosed cytomegalovirus status with high specificity and sensitivity.

The germline V gene encodes CDR1 MNHEY and CDR2 SVGAGI. Germline trimming cut 5 bases from V and 7 bases from J; bases unmatched to any gene: 7. This CDR3 comprises 13 residues. As for this clone: No antigen is known for it.

In the PCR, 60 Vbeta and 13 Jbeta primers were used. This table comes from immunoSEQ multiplex PCR, and its TCRdb copy is limited to in-frame clones, with some not included. Of 95,000 to 110,000 clones in the sample, around 73% were seen once. The sample was PBMCs. The clonotype was recovered from a middle-aged woman in good health and CMV-seronegative. The rearrangement uses TRBV6-5 and TRBJ1-1; 7 positions agree with TRBD1. The CDR3 bases are TGTGCCAGCAGTGACAGGGTGATAGGTGAAGCTTTCTTT. Its translation is CASSDRVIGEAFF.